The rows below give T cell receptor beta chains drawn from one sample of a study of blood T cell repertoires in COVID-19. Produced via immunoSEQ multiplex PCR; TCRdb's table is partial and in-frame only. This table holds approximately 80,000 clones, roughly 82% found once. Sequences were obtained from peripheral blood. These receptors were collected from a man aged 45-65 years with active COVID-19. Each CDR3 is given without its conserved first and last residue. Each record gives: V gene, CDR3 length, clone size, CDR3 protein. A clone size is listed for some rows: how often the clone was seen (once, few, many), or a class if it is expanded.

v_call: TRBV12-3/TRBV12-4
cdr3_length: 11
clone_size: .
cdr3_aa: ASSLEGVTEAF

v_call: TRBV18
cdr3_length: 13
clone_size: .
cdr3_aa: ASSPLPGQGFGYT

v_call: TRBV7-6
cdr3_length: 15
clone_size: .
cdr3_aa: ASSSILTSGGRDTQY

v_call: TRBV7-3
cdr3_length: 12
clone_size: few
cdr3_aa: ASSWGSGGGEQF

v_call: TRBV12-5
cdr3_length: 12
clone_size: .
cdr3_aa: ARPEGGRTGELF

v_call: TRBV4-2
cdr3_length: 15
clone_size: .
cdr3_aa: ASSQRGGASLRYEQY

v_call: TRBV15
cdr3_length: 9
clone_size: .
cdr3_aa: ATRQGWEQY

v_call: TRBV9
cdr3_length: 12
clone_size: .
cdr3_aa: ASSVGKGAQPQH

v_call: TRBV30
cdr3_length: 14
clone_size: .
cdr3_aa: AWSVPRAGGSYEQY

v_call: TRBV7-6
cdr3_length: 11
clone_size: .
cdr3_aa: ASSHRTGVGYT

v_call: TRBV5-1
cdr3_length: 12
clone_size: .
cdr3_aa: ASSQDRGHNEQF

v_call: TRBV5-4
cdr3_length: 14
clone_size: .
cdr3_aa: ASSLVRLAGGNEQF

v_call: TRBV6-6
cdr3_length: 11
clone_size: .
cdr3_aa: ASRAGGGTEAF

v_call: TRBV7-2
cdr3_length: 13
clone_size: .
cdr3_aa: ASSLAGAGGYEQY

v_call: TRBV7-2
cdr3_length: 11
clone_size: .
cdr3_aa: ASSLGQNTEAF

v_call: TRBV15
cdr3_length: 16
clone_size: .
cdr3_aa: ATSSWRGGIQNLYEQY

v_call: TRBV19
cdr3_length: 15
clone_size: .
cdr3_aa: ASSMASSGGLYNEQF

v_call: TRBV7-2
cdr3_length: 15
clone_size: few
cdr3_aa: ASSTRGGRIMGTEAF

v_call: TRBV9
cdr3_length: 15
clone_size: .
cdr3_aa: ASSALTTLQGQETQY

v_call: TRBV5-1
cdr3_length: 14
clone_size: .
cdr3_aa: ASRDPRGQGNTEAF

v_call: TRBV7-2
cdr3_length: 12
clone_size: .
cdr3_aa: ASSLRSSTDTQY

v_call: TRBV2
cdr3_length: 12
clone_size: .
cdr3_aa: ASSVGGTGNTIY

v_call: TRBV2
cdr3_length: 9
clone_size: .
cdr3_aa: ASQRIGELF

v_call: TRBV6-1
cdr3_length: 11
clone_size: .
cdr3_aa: ASSDRVNYGYT